This T cell receptor (beta chain) was observed in a study of CD8+CD57+ T cells in acquired aplastic anemia. Looking at the study overall: Sorted CD4+ and CD8+ cells gave a mean 3.2 ug DNA, range roughly 0.18 to 30 ug.

Patients chosen for sequencing had CD8+CD57+ cells that had expanded, as shown by flow cytometry. Per the germline V gene, CDR1 is DFQATT and CDR2 is SNEGSKA (reference sequence). There are 13 residues in the CDR3. V was trimmed by 3 bases and J by 4 bases, leaving 12 bases between them. This clonotype was counted between two and nine times. The study profiled TCR beta VDJ and CDR3 using genomic DNA as template. TCRdb re-derived calls from the reads in MiXCR, one entry per CDR3 protein. The table has 200,000 to 300,000 distinct CDR3 sequences, 70% to 85% seen once. This TCR was recovered from a human donor with aplastic anemia. Sample: sorted CD4+, CD8+, or CD8+CD57+ T cells (not recorded which) from PBMCs. The V gene is TRBV20-1, the J gene TRBJ1-1; D unclear. The CDR3 region has the DNA TGCAGTGCTAGGGGCCAGTTTGGCACTGAAGCTTTCTTT. Translated: CSARGQFGTEAFF.